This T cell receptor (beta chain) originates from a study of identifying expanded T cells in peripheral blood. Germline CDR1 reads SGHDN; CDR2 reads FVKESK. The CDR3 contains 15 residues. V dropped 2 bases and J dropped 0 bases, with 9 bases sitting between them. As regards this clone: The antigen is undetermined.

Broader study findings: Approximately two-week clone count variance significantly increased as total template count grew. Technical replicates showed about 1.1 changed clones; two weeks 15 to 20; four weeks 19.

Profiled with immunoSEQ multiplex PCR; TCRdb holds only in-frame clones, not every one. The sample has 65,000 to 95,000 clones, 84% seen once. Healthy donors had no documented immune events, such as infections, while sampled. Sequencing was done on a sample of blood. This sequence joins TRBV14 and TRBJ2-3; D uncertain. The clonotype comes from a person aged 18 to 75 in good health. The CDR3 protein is CASSQFRVSTDTQYF. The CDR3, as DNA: TGTGCCAGCAGCCAATTCCGGGTGAGCACAGATACGCAGTATTTT.